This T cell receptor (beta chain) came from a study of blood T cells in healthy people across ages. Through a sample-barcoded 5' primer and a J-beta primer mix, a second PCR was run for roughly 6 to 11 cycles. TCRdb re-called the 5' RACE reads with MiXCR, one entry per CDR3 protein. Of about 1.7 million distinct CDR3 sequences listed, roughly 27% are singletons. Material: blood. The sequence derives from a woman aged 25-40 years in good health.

In DNA, the CDR3 is TGTGCCAGCAGCAAACAGGGAGTGGGGCCAGATACGCAGTATTTT. Its protein product is CASSKQGVGPDTQYF. The chain has TRBV7-9 and TRBJ2-3, with D perhaps matching TRBD1 (6 bases). CDR1 SEHNR and CDR2 FQNEAQ come from the germline V gene (reference sequence). The CDR3 length is 15 residues. V was pared by 5 bases and J by 4 bases, with 16 bases between.